This T cell receptor (beta chain) was sequenced during a study of beta chain features in type 1 diabetes. This clone was picked up a small number of times. Trimming removed 3 bases at V and 4 bases at J, with 9 bases between. The CDR3 loop spans 12 amino acids. The V gene's germline CDR1 is GTSNPN and CDR2 SVGIG (reference sequence). The study reverse transcribed the entire isolated RNA, so it sequenced expressed TCRB transcripts. TCRdb's table, derived via immunoSEQ multiplex PCR, lists solely in-frame clones and lacks some. The sample consists of around 250,000 clones, 68% of them appearing once. The V gene is TRBV30, the J gene TRBJ1-2, with D perhaps TRBD1 (6 bases). The clonotype was recovered from a man aged 25 to 40 in good health. Sequenced: naive CD4+ T cells from blood. The CDR3 DNA sequence: TGTGCCTGGAGCACAGGGACCTATGGCTACACCTTC. Its protein product is CAWSTGTYGYTF.